One sample yielded the 28 T cell receptor beta chains listed below, sequenced in a study of cytomegalovirus exposure and HLA in healthy donors. A multiplex PCR was run with 60 Vbeta primers and 13 Jbeta primers. Data came from immunoSEQ multiplex PCR; TCRdb stores just in-frame clones and leaves some out. Of 50,000 to 70,000 clones listed, roughly 60% are singletons. Material: PBMCs. These receptor sequences come from a man aged 25 to 40 in good health and CMV-seronegative.

The chain couples TRBV5-1 to TRBJ1-1; possibly TRBD1 for D (6 bases). The germline V gene has CDR1 SGHRS and CDR2 YFSETQ. Trimming took 0 bases from V and 0 from J, leaving 9 bases between them. This CDR3 comprises 15 residues. CDR3 in amino acids: CASSLVGTLNTEAFF. In DNA form, the CDR3 reads TGCGCCAGCAGCTTGGTTGGGACATTGAACACTGAAGCTTTCTTT.

The genes are TRBV6-6 and TRBJ2-5; possible D gene TRBD1, 6 bases. Germline V gene sequence: CDR1 MNHNY, CDR2 SVGAGI (reference sequence). This CDR3 spans 15 amino acids. Trimming pared 6 bases from V and 5 bases from J, leaving 19 bases between. This chain's CDR3 is CASRGMGAMAETQYF. The CDR3 nucleotides read TGTGCCAGCAGGGGAATGGGGGCAATGGCGGAGACCCAGTACTTC.

The chain has TRBV5-1 and TRBJ2-7, with 9 bases that match TRBD1. CDR1 is SGHRS, CDR2 YFSETQ, per germline. The CDR3 is made up of 14 amino acids. V was pared by 4 bases and J by 7 bases, with 9 bases of the junction left unmatched. CDR3 sequence reads: CASSTGTGTGEQYF. CDR3 DNA sequence: TGCGCCAGCAGCACCGGAACCGGGACAGGGGAGCAGTACTTC.

The chain employs TRBV9 and TRBJ2-1, with D unresolved. Per germline, CDR1 SGDLS and CDR2 YYNGEE. Trimming took off 4 bases at V and 5 bases at J, with 7 bases between the two ends. The CDR3 extends over 12 amino acids. The CDR3 DNA sequence: TGTGCCAGCAGCCAATTCAACAATGAGCAGTTCTTC. This gives the protein CASSQFNNEQFF.

This clone was counted a few times. The chain joins TRBV29-1 to TRBJ1-2; D gene uncertain. Germline values: CDR1 SQVTM, CDR2 ANQGSEA. Trimming left V 3 bases short and J 2 bases short, with 4 bases between. The CDR3 length is 11 residues. In DNA, the CDR3 is TGCAGCGTTGATGAGAACTATGGCTACACCTTC. Amino acid sequence: CSVDENYGYTF.

The chain has TRBV10-3 and TRBJ1-5; 7 bases are shared with TRBD1. Germline lookup yields CDR1 ENHRY and CDR2 SYGVKD. This CDR3 comprises 15 residues. After removal of 6 bases from V and 0 bases from J, the junction contained 5 bases not matched to a gene. Here the CDR3 reads CAISEGTVSNQPQHF. CDR3 DNA: TGTGCCATCAGCGAGGGGACAGTTAGCAATCAGCCCCAGCATTTT.

The V call is TRBV7-6, the J call TRBJ1-2; D perhaps matches TRBD1 (5 bases). V was trimmed by 5 bases and J by 5 bases, leaving 12 bases between them. The CDR3 covers 13 residues. Germline lookup yields CDR1 SGHVS and CDR2 FNYEAQ. For the CDR3, the DNA is TGTGCCAGCAGCGATGGGACTGAATATGGCTACACCTTC. Translated, it gives CASSDGTEYGYTF.

The chain recombines TRBV30 with TRBJ1-5, with D possibly matching TRBD1 (5 bases). V was shortened by 4 bases and J by 6 bases, with 13 bases between the two germline ends. Germline assignment: CDR1 GTSNPN and CDR2 SVGIG (reference sequence). The CDR3 spans 13 residues. Here the CDR3 DNA reads TGTGCCTGGACGCCGGGGGGGGGTCAGCCCCAGCATTTT. Its translation is CAWTPGGGQPQHF. The full variable domain, rest sourced from reference TRBV30 and TRBJ1-5, is SQTIHQWPATLVQPVGSPLSLECTVEGTSNPNLYWYRQAAGRGLQLLFYSVGIGQISSEVPQNLSASRPQDRQFILSSKKLLLSDSGFYLCAWTPGGGQPQHFGDGTRLSIL.

This clone appeared once. The chain joins TRBV6-5 to TRBJ1-2; 7 nucleotides agree with TRBD1. CDR3 size: 14 residues. The V segment lost 6 bases and the J segment 5 bases; nucleotides outside the gene matches: 9. Germline CDR1 reads MNHEY; CDR2 reads SVGAGI. The CDR3 DNA is TGTGCCAGCAGCCAGCGACAGGGACCTTATGGCTACACCTTC. This translates into CASSQRQGPYGYTF.

The chain links TRBV5-4 to TRBJ2-7; D is possibly TRBD2 (6 bases). Germline V CDR1 and CDR2: SGHNT, YYREEE (reference sequence). The CDR3 runs 13 residues. The V end was cut by 0 bases, the J end by 6 bases, with 10 bases between. CDR3 loop: CASSLVVGGEQYF. CDR3 coding DNA: TGTGCCAGCAGCTTGGTTGTGGGGGGCGAGCAGTACTTC.

The chain employs TRBV6-5 and TRBJ2-7, with TRBD1 matching 9 bases. CDR3 length: 14 amino acids. Germline CDR1 MNHEY, CDR2 SVGAGI. V was pared by 6 bases and J by 0 bases, with 3 bases of the junction left unmatched. The CDR3 DNA follows: TGTGCCAGCAGCCCGGACAGGGGCTCCTACGAGCAGTACTTC. It yields the protein CASSPDRGSYEQYF.

The chain has TRBV29-1 and TRBJ1-1; tentatively, D is TRBD1 (5 bases). The CDR3 sequence is 14 residues long. Deletions cut 7 bases from V and 1 base from J, with 16 bases between. In germline, CDR1 is SQVTM, CDR2 ANQGSEA. CDR3: CSAGLTTGNTEAFF. For the CDR3, the DNA is TGCAGCGCGGGACTAACGACGGGGAACACTGAAGCTTTCTTT.

This clone was found a few times. The V call is TRBV7-2, the J call TRBJ2-5, with TRBD2 as a possible D gene (6 bases). V lost 4 bases to trimming and J lost 3 bases, with 12 bases between them. Looked up from germline, CDR1 is SGHTA and CDR2 is FQGNSA. CDR3 length equals 14 residues. In DNA, the CDR3 is TGTGCCAGCAGCTGGGACTGGCACAAAGAGACCCAGTACTTC. Its protein is CASSWDWHKETQYF.

This clone has a handful of counts. The CDR3: CASSRTTTSGREYF. The DNA of the CDR3 is TGTGCCAGCAGTCGTACGACGACTAGCGGGAGGGAGTACTTC. The gene calls are TRBV6-5 and TRBJ2-5, with TRBD2 matching 14 bases. CDR3 size: 14 residues. The J segment lost 12 bases and the V segment lost 5 bases, leaving 8 bases of the junction unmatched. Germline values: CDR1 MNHEY, CDR2 SVGAGI.

The chain carries TRBV4-2 and TRBJ2-5; 12 nucleotides match TRBD2. Per the germline V gene, CDR1 is LGHNA and CDR2 is YNFKEQ. CDR3 length equals 17 residues. V was pared by 5 bases and J by 3 bases, with 10 bases of the junction left unmatched. The CDR3 is CASSTSLAGGPEETQYF. CDR3 coding DNA: TGTGCCAGCAGCACCTCCCTAGCGGGGGGGCCTGAAGAGACCCAGTACTTC.

This sequence joins TRBV18 and TRBJ2-7; 8 bases map to TRBD2. Germline V lookup: CDR1 KGHSH, CDR2 LQKENI. V was pared by 2 bases and J by 5 bases, with 5 bases of the junction left unmatched. The CDR3 is 14 amino acids. CDR3 sequence reads: CASSPGGTRNEQYF. The CDR3 region has the DNA TGTGCCAGCTCACCAGGGGGGACTAGGAACGAGCAGTACTTC.

V is TRBV6-4 and J is TRBJ2-3, with D perhaps TRBD2 (6 bases). The CDR3 runs 14 residues. CDR1 and CDR2 from the germline V gene are MRHNA and SNTAGT. Trimming stripped 5 bases from V and 2 bases from J, with 11 bases between. The CDR3 DNA follows: TGTGCCAGCAGTCCCGGGGGTACCACAGATACGCAGTATTTT. This sequence encodes CASSPGGTTDTQYF.

The rearrangement links TRBV10-3 to TRBJ1-1; TRBD1 might be the D (6 bases). CDR3 length equals 14 residues. V was trimmed by 6 bases and J by 0 bases, leaving 11 bases between them. Germline V gene sequence: CDR1 ENHRY, CDR2 SYGVKD. DNA for the CDR3: TGTGCCATCAGCAGGGGATTGTTGAACACTGAAGCTTTCTTT. This translates into CAISRGLLNTEAFF.

This clone was seen a few times. The chain uses TRBV4-1 and TRBJ1-1; D uncertain. Germline V gives CDR1 MGHRA, CDR2 YSYEKL. The CDR3 consists of 14 residues. With 3 bases removed from V and 1 base from J, the gap between germline ends came to 9 bases. The CDR3, as DNA: TGCGCCAGCAGCCACCCCTTCGGGAACACTGAAGCTTTCTTT. Protein sequence: CASSHPFGNTEAFF.

The V and J genes are TRBV7-9 and TRBJ1-6, with 10 bases aligning to TRBD1. J lost 0 bases, V lost 4 bases, and 9 bases had no gene match. The V gene's germline CDR1 is SEHNR and CDR2 FQNEAQ (reference sequence). The CDR3 has 19 residues. CDR3 DNA sequence: TGTGCCAGCAGCTCTCCTCGGGACAGGGGCGGCTCCTATAATTCACCCCTCCACTTT. Its protein product is CASSSPRDRGGSYNSPLHF.

This clone was seen a single time. This sequence joins TRBV11-2 and TRBJ2-1, with TRBD2 identical over 8 bases. CDR3 length: 17 amino acids. From germline, CDR1 is SGHAT and CDR2 FQNNGV. The V gene end was trimmed by 5 bases and the J gene end by 4 bases; junction bases not matched to a gene: 13. The CDR3 sequence is CASSPKHGGEGYNEQFF. DNA of the CDR3: TGTGCCAGCAGCCCAAAGCACGGGGGGGAGGGATACAATGAGCAGTTCTTC.

This clone appeared a single time. This chain uses TRBV29-1 with TRBJ2-7, with 7 nucleotides matching TRBD1. V trimming: 7 bases; J trimming: 2 bases; junction bases outside the gene matches: 5. From germline, CDR1 is SQVTM and CDR2 ANQGSEA. The CDR3 is made up of 12 amino acids. CDR3 sequence: CSGGQPPYEQYF. In DNA form, the CDR3 reads TGCAGCGGGGGACAGCCCCCCTACGAGCAGTACTTC.

The V and J genes are TRBV7-8 and TRBJ2-7; TRBD1 matches 7 bases. This CDR3 is 14 amino acids long. The ends lost 3 bases at V and 4 bases at J; junction bases unmatched: 6. CDR1 is SGHVS, CDR2 FQNEAQ, per germline. Here the CDR3 reads CASSFHQGDYEQYF. The DNA of the CDR3 is TGTGCCAGCAGCTTCCACCAGGGGGATTACGAGCAGTACTTC.

The genes are TRBV6-5 and TRBJ2-3; D unclear. The ends were cut back, 4 bases at V and 4 bases at J, with 12 bases in the middle. Per the germline V gene, CDR1 is MNHEY and CDR2 is SVGAGI. The CDR3 length is 14 residues. CDR3 protein: CASSSSATPDTQYF. CDR3 nucleotides: TGTGCCAGCAGTTCATCAGCGACCCCAGATACGCAGTATTTT.

V is TRBV7-8 and J is TRBJ1-1; 10 nucleotides align to TRBD1. The junction had 1 base not matched to a gene; V was cut back by 5 bases and J by 1 base. This CDR3 has 14 amino acids. Per germline, CDR1 SGHVS and CDR2 FQNEAQ. The CDR3 loop reads CASSGQGGNTEAFF. CDR3 DNA sequence: TGTGCCAGCAGCGGACAGGGGGGGAACACTGAAGCTTTCTTT.

The chain carries TRBV5-1 and TRBJ2-3; 7 bases agree with TRBD2. V gave up 0 bases and J gave up 5 bases; unmatched junction bases: 12. The CDR3 runs 17 residues. Per germline, CDR1 SGHRS and CDR2 YFSETQ. In nucleotides, the CDR3 is TGCGCCAGCAGCTTGGGGAGCGGAGGCGGGAGTGGAGATACGCAGTATTTT. Translation gives CASSLGSGGGSGDTQYF. Full variable domain (outside the CDR3, taken from reference TRBV5-1 and TRBJ2-3): KAGVTQTPRYLIKTRGQQVTLSCSPISGHRSVSWYQQTPGQGLQFLFEYFSETQRNKGNFPGRFSGRQFSNSRSEMNVSTLELGDSALYLCASSLGSGGGSGDTQYFGPGTRLTVL.

This clone was seen a handful of times. The chain links TRBV4-2 to TRBJ2-1; 9 bases map to TRBD2. The J segment lost 7 bases and the V segment lost 0 bases, leaving 7 bases of the junction unmatched. The CDR3 contains 16 residues. The germline gives CDR1 LGHNA, CDR2 YNFKEQ. The CDR3 DNA is TGTGCCAGCAGCCAAGAGGATCTAGCGGGGATGAATGAGCAGTTCTTC. This gives the protein CASSQEDLAGMNEQFF.

The rearrangement uses TRBV4-1 and TRBJ2-5; weak D call: TRBD2 (6 bases). Deletions cut 2 bases from V and 2 bases from J, with 9 bases between. CDR1 and CDR2 (germline): MGHRA, YSYEKL. The CDR3 sequence is 14 residues long. As DNA, the CDR3 is TGCGCCAGCAGCCAACCCGCGGGGCAAGAGACCCAGTACTTC. Its protein is CASSQPAGQETQYF.